This T cell receptor (beta chain) was identified during a study of cytomegalovirus exposure and HLA in healthy donors. V gave up 8 bases and J gave up 5 bases; unmatched junction bases: 7. This CDR3 has 12 residues. Germline V CDR1 and CDR2: SQVTM, ANQGSEA. Notes on this clone: Its specificity is unknown.

Study results and caveats: Published work reported that the classifier diagnosed cytomegalovirus status with high specificity and sensitivity.

The PCR used 60 Vbeta and 13 Jbeta primers. Profiled with immunoSEQ multiplex PCR; TCRdb holds only in-frame clones, not every one. The sample shows under 150,000 clones, around 79% of them seen only once. Sequenced input: PBMCs. The source is a woman between 35 and 50 years old in good health and CMV-seropositive. The J gene is TRBJ1-1, the V gene TRBV29-1; 8 bases map to TRBD1. CDR3 protein: CSSQQGGTEAFF. CDR3 in DNA: TGCAGCTCCCAACAGGGGGGAACTGAAGCTTTCTTT.